Below, 18 T cell receptor beta chains from the same sample are listed, as sequenced in a study of neurological immune-mediated disorders. One entry per CDR3 protein results from TCRdb running MiXCR on the 5' RACE reads. The table has under 130,000 distinct CDR3 sequences, roughly a tenth seen once. Stated time point: longitudinal time-point 3. Sequenced input: PBMCs. Receptors originate from a female donor with HTLV-1-associated myelopathy (HAM/TSP).

This clonotype was counted at least ten times. The V gene is TRBV28, the J gene TRBJ2-7; 8 positions agree with TRBD2. Trimming took 8 bases from V and 3 from J; bases not matched to a gene: 6. Germline V gene lookup returns CDR1 MDHEN and CDR2 SYDVKM. The CDR3 contains 13 residues. CDR3 DNA sequence: TGTGCCAGCGTTCCCGGGGGGGGCTACGAGCAGTACTTC. Amino acids: CASVPGGGYEQYF.

This clonotype has at least ten counts. This sequence joins TRBV20-1 and TRBJ1-6, with 9 bases aligning to TRBD1. The CDR3 is 14 amino acids. CDR1 and CDR2 (germline): DFQATT, SNEGSKA (reference sequence). The V and J ends lost 5 bases and 8 bases, in that order; junction bases with no gene match: 7. In nucleotides, the CDR3 is TGCAGTGCTCACAGGGGGCTTTTTGATTCACCCCTCCACTTT. It yields the protein CSAHRGLFDSPLHF.

This clonotype was seen repeatedly, ten times or more. This chain connects TRBV5-1 to TRBJ2-3, with 7 bases identical to TRBD1. After removal of 3 bases from V and 3 bases from J, the junction contained 7 bases not matched to a gene. Germline loops: CDR1 SGHRS, CDR2 YFSETQ. The CDR3 sequence is 15 residues long. This CDR3 reads CASSSRYRGTDTQYF. CDR3 nucleotide sequence: TGCGCCAGCAGCTCCAGGTACAGGGGTACAGATACGCAGTATTTT.

This clonotype was recorded many times. The gene calls are TRBV12-3 or TRBV12-4 and TRBJ2-5; 8 nucleotides match TRBD1. The CDR3 is 17 amino acids. The V segment lost 4 bases and the J segment 0 bases; nucleotides outside the gene matches: 10. CDR3 nucleotide sequence: TGTGCCAGCAGTTCCTCTTCGGACAGGGCGTACCAAGAGACCCAGTACTTC. Translated: CASSSSSDRAYQETQYF.

This clonotype was counted at least ten times. V and J are TRBV24-1 and TRBJ2-6, with a tentative D call TRBD1 (5 bases). The CDR3 length is 15 residues. Germline V gene data show CDR1 as KGHDR and CDR2 as SFDVKD. Trimming took 9 bases from V and 0 from J, leaving 11 bases between them. The CDR3 loop reads CATVDTRSGANVLTF. For the CDR3, the DNA is TGTGCCACCGTGGACACCCGCTCTGGGGCCAACGTCCTGACTTTC.

This clonotype was observed at least ten times. This chain uses TRBV4-1 with TRBJ2-7; possibly TRBD1 for D (6 bases). Germline assignment: CDR1 MGHRA and CDR2 YSYEKL. The CDR3 loop spans 12 amino acids. V lost 0 bases, J lost 10 bases, and 10 bases lay in between. The CDR3 loop is CASSQDGGPQYF. The CDR3 nucleotides read TGCGCCAGCAGCCAAGATGGGGGCCCACAGTACTTC.

This clonotype showed up many times. The V and J genes are TRBV20-1 and TRBJ2-7; tentative D call: TRBD1 (6 bases). V was pared by 3 bases and J by 2 bases, with 14 bases between. CDR3 length equals 14 residues. Germline V gene lookup returns CDR1 DFQATT and CDR2 SNEGSKA (reference sequence). The CDR3 DNA reads TGCAGTGCTAGCCCCCCCGAGGGGGCCTACGAGCAGTACTTC. This translates into CSASPPEGAYEQYF.

There are many counts of this clonotype. CDR3 nucleotides: TGCGCCAGCAGCTTGGCAGGGACAGGGCAGGGAGAGACCCAGTACTTC. This gives the protein CASSLAGTGQGETQYF. The genes are TRBV5-1 and TRBJ2-5; TRBD1 matches 9 bases. The CDR3 length is 16 residues. CDR1 is SGHRS, CDR2 YFSETQ, per germline. V dropped 0 bases and J dropped 4; count of bases not matched to a gene: 7.

The sample holds many counts of this clonotype. The rearrangement links TRBV5-1 to TRBJ1-2; D not resolved. The CDR3 has 14 amino acids. CDR1 is SGHRS and CDR2 is YFSETQ in the germline V gene. V shed 5 bases and J shed 4 bases, with 15 bases lying between them. DNA for the CDR3: TGCGCCAGCAGTCTGGGTACGGATATCTATGGCTACACCTTC. Translated, it gives CASSLGTDIYGYTF.

This clonotype was seen repeatedly, ten times or more. The genes are TRBV12-3 or TRBV12-4 and TRBJ1-5, with D perhaps TRBD1 (5 bases). The CDR3 consists of 14 residues. Trimming removed 6 bases from V and 2 bases from J, with 11 bases in between. The CDR3, as DNA: TGTGCCAGCAGGAGAGGGGCCGGCAATCAGCCCCAGCATTTT. Translated: CASRRGAGNQPQHF.

This chain links TRBV5-1 with TRBJ2-7; tentatively, D is TRBD1 or TRBD2 (5 bases each). The CDR3 is made up of 13 amino acids. Germline-derived CDR1 and CDR2 are SGHRS and YFSETQ. Trimming removed 4 bases at V and 4 bases at J, with 12 bases between. The CDR3 DNA follows: TGCGCCAGCAGCCAGGGACCTCTTTACGAGCAGTACTTC. Its translation is CASSQGPLYEQYF.

This clonotype was counted many times. The chain is built from TRBV11-2 and TRBJ2-1; 9 nucleotides agree with TRBD2. V was pared by 6 bases and J by 2 bases, with 8 bases of the junction left unmatched. Looked up from germline, CDR1 is SGHAT and CDR2 is FQNNGV. The length of the CDR3 is 16 residues. CDR3 sequence (DNA): TGTGCCAGCAGTGGACTAGCGTTTATCACCTACAATGAGCAGTTCTTC. Translated, it gives CASSGLAFITYNEQFF.

This clonotype was picked up a small number of times. Given a much more abundant clone one base away, this may be a read error. The chain is built from TRBV12-3 or TRBV12-4 and TRBJ2-1; D might be TRBD1 or TRBD2, each matching 6 bases. The CDR3 loop spans 15 amino acids. The CDR3 nucleotides are TGTTCCAGCACTCTGGGGTGGGGGGCGTACAATGAGCAGTTCTTC. Protein sequence: CSSTLGWGAYNEQFF.

This clonotype was recorded at least ten times. This chain uses TRBV19 with TRBJ2-3; no reliable D call. Trimming stripped 6 bases from V and 5 bases from J, with 9 bases between. Germline values: CDR1 LNHDA, CDR2 SQIVND (reference sequence). The CDR3 has 12 amino acids. The CDR3 nucleotides read TGTGCCAGTAGCGAGGCGAAAGATACGCAGTATTTT. It translates to CASSEAKDTQYF.

This clonotype showed up many times. This chain links TRBV9 with TRBJ1-1, with D possibly TRBD1 on 5 matching bases. V was trimmed by 5 bases and J by 2 bases, leaving 13 bases between them. This CDR3 is 14 amino acids long. CDR1 SGDLS and CDR2 YYNGEE come from the germline V gene. In nucleotides, the CDR3 is TGTGCCAGCAGTGGGGACTCGACTAACACTGAAGCTTTCTTT. This codes for CASSGDSTNTEAFF.

This clonotype has just a few counts. The rearrangement joins TRBV5-1 to TRBJ2-3; a weak D match, TRBD1 (6 bases). Germline V CDR1 and CDR2: SGHRS, YFSETQ. CDR3 size: 16 residues. The V end was cut by 4 bases, the J end by 0 bases, with 15 bases between. CDR3 protein: CASSPMDRTSTDTQYF. The CDR3 nucleotides read TGCGCCAGCAGCCCCATGGACAGAACTAGCACAGATACGCAGTATTTT.

This clonotype has only a few counts. Just one base apart from a much larger clone, this may be a read error. The genes are TRBV20-1 and TRBJ2-1, with D perhaps matching TRBD1 (6 bases). CDR1 and CDR2 (germline): DFQATT, SNEGSKA (reference sequence). The V end was cut by 6 bases, the J end by 8 bases, with 14 bases between. The length of the CDR3 is 12 residues. DNA of the CDR3: TGCAGTGCCTCTTTCAGGGGCTATGAGCAGTTCTTC. Protein product: CSASFRGYEQFF.

This clonotype was counted many times. The chain employs TRBV20-1 and TRBJ2-1; D is unresolved. This CDR3 has 12 amino acids. CDR1 and CDR2 (germline): DFQATT, SNEGSKA (reference sequence). The V gene lost 0 bases and the J gene lost 13 bases, with 13 bases spanning the gap. CDR3 coding DNA: TGCAGTGCTAGAGATAATCTTCTTCGTCAGTTCTTC. This sequence encodes CSARDNLLRQFF.